These 13 T cell receptor beta chains came from one sample sequenced in a study of blood T cell repertoires in COVID-19 (dated by TCRdb to the early 2020s). Libraries came from the immunoSEQ multiplex PCR assay. TCRdb retrieved this table from immuneACCESS and kept in-frame rearrangements only. Not all clones are present; in checked studies, unresolved V genes account for under half, and no reason is known for the remainder. In all, the sample holds under 250,000 clones, and about 88% of those were seen once. The biggest ten clones account for about 18% of the sample. Sequencing was done on a sample of peripheral blood. The receptors originated from a man over 45 with COVID-19, enrolled during active disease.

V is TRBV18 and J is TRBJ2-2; D is uncertain. Germline CDR1 is KGHSH and CDR2 is LQKENI. This CDR3 is built from 12 residues. V lost 5 bases, J lost 6 bases, and 7 bases lay in between. Here the CDR3 DNA reads TGTGCCAGCTCAACGTGGCCCGGGGAGCTGTTTTTT. Amino acid sequence: CASSTWPGELFF.

The CDR3 spells CASTSSGSTKSYEQYF. The CDR3 coding sequence is TGTGCCAGCACCTCCTCCGGGTCAACAAAATCCTACGAGCAGTACTTC. V usage is TRBV28 and J usage is TRBJ2-7; D ambiguous. Trimming pared 7 bases from V and 1 base from J, leaving 20 bases between. The germline gives CDR1 MDHEN, CDR2 SYDVKM. This CDR3 spans 16 amino acids.

This clone was counted a few times. This chain links TRBV2 with TRBJ1-4, with 7 positions matching TRBD1. CDR1 SNHLY and CDR2 FYNNEI come from the germline V gene. This CDR3 spans 15 amino acids. The trim removed 6 bases at V and 7 bases at J, leaving 11 bases unmatched. The CDR3 loop is CASSDSGGYGEKLFF. Here the CDR3 DNA reads TGTGCCAGCAGCGACTCAGGGGGGTATGGTGAAAAACTGTTTTTT.

J is TRBJ1-5 and V is TRBV19; perhaps TRBD1 as D (6 bases). V was clipped by 4 bases and J by 6 bases, with 13 bases between them. Germline V lookup: CDR1 LNHDA, CDR2 SQIVND (reference sequence). CDR3 length: 14 amino acids. The CDR3 protein is CASSTQGGAQPQHF. The DNA for the CDR3 is TGTGCCAGTAGTACCCAAGGGGGAGCTCAGCCCCAGCATTTT.

This rearrangement joins TRBV6-1 to TRBJ1-5, with TRBD1 matching over 9 bases. The germline gives CDR1 MNHNS, CDR2 SASEGT. The CDR3 totals 16 residues. Trimming at V came to 4 bases and at J to 6 bases, leaving 10 bases not matched to a gene. The CDR3 bases are TGTGCCAGCAGTGTCACAGGGGGCGGTAATCGTCAGCCCCAGCATTTT. It specifies CASSVTGGGNRQPQHF.

The rearrangement joins TRBV5-4 to TRBJ1-2; D is undetermined. This CDR3 region has 13 residues. With 4 bases removed from V and 0 bases from J, the gap between germline ends came to 7 bases. Germline CDR1 reads SGHNT; CDR2 reads YYREEE (reference sequence). The CDR3 DNA is TGTGCCAGCAGCCCGAGCGCTAACTATGGCTACACCTTC. Translating it yields CASSPSANYGYTF.

The chain links TRBV7-2 to TRBJ1-5; possibly TRBD1 for D (6 bases). This CDR3 is 14 amino acids long. The V end was cut by 5 bases, the J end by 6 bases, with 14 bases between. CDR1 is SGHTA and CDR2 is FQGNSA in the germline V gene. The CDR3 bases are TGTGCCAGCAGCGCTACAGGGATTCCTCAGCCCCAGCATTTT. It translates to CASSATGIPQPQHF.

This chain connects TRBV27 to TRBJ2-7; the match to TRBD2 covers 9 bases. This CDR3 region has 17 residues. Unmatched junction bases numbered 7, after V lost 0 bases and J lost 1 base. Looked up from germline, CDR1 is MNHEY and CDR2 is SMNVEV (reference sequence). CDR3: CASSLSILSGSSYEQYF. For the CDR3, the DNA is TGTGCCAGCAGTTTATCGATTCTTAGCGGGAGTTCCTACGAGCAGTACTTC.

This chain connects TRBV6-5 to TRBJ2-1, with D maybe TRBD2 (5 bases). V was trimmed by 5 bases and J by 6 bases, leaving 14 bases between them. The CDR3 runs to 14 residues. Germline-derived CDR1 and CDR2 are MNHEY and SVGAGI. The CDR3, as DNA: TGTGCCAGCAGTCTCAGCGGACTCCCCAATGAGCAGTTCTTC. Translation: CASSLSGLPNEQFF.

The V gene is TRBV30, the J gene TRBJ2-1, with D perhaps TRBD1 (6 bases). Germline V gene sequence: CDR1 GTSNPN, CDR2 SVGIG (reference sequence). The germline V and J ends were trimmed by 0 bases and 6 bases, with 12 bases remaining between them. The CDR3 totals 14 residues. The chain's CDR3 is CAWSVERGGNEQFF. Here the CDR3 DNA reads TGTGCCTGGAGTGTGGAGCGAGGGGGCAATGAGCAGTTCTTC.

The chain employs TRBV4-1 and TRBJ2-1, with a tentative D call TRBD2 (7 bases). The CDR3 consists of 21 residues. V lost 3 bases and J lost 0, with 27 bases in between. Germline CDR1 is MGHRA and CDR2 is YSYEKL. This CDR3 is CASSHLRYKGGGLSSYNEQFF. DNA for the CDR3: TGCGCCAGCAGCCACCTCCGCTATAAGGGGGGGGGTTTAAGCTCCTACAATGAGCAGTTCTTC.

The rearrangement uses TRBV6-5 and TRBJ2-1, with 7 bases identical to TRBD1. Germline values: CDR1 MNHEY, CDR2 SVGAGI. The CDR3 runs 16 residues. The junction had 3 bases not matched to a gene; V was cut back by 1 base and J by 0 bases. CDR3 sequence: CASSYLGQHSYNEQFF. CDR3 nucleotide sequence: TGTGCCAGCAGTTACTTGGGACAGCACTCCTACAATGAGCAGTTCTTC.

The chain couples TRBV5-1 to TRBJ2-3; D may be TRBD2 (5 bases). The CDR3 is 15 residues long. Germline CDR1 reads SGHRS; CDR2 reads YFSETQ. Trimming shortened V by 2 bases and J by 0 bases, and 10 bases separated the two germline ends. CDR3 protein: CASSFFPGSTDTQYF. In nucleotides, the CDR3 is TGCGCCAGCAGCTTCTTCCCGGGAAGCACAGATACGCAGTATTTT.